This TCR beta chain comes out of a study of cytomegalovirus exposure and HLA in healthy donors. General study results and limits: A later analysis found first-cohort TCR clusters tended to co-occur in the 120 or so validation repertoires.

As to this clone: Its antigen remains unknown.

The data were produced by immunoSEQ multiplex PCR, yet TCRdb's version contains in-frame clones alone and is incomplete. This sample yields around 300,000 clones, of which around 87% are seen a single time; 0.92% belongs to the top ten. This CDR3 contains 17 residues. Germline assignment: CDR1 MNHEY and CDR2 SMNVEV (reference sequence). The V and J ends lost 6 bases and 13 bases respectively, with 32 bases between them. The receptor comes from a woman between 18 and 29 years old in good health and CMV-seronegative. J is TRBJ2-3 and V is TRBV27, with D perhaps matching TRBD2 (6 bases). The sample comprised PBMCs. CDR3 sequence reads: CASRPNPPGLGYQREYF. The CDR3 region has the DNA TGTGCCAGCAGACCCAACCCTCCGGGACTCGGGTATCAAAGGGAGTATTTT.